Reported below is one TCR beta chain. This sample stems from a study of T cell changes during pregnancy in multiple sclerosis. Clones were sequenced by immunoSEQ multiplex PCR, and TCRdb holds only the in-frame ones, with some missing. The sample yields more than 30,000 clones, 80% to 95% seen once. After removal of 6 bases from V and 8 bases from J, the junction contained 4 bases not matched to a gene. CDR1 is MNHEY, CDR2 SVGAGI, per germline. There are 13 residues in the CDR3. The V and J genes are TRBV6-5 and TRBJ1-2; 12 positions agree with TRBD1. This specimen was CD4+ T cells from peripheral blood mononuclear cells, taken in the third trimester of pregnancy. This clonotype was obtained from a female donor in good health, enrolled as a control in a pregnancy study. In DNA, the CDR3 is TGTGCCAGCAGCCGGGACAGGGGGCAAGGCTACACCTTC. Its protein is CASSRDRGQGYTF.